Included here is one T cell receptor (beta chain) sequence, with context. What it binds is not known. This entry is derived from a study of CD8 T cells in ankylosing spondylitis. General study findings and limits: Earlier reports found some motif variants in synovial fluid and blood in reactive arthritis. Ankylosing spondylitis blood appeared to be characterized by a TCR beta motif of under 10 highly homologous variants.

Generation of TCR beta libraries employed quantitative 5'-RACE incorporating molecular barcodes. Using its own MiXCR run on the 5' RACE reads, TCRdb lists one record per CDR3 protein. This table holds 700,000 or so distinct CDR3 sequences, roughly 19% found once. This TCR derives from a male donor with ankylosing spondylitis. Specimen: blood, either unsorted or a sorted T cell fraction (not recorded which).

The CDR3 coding sequence is TGTGCCAGCAGCCCCTGGGGTAATCAGCCCCAGCATTTT. Translation gives CASSPWGNQPQHF. The chain carries TRBV7-2 and TRBJ1-5; D unresolved. V lost 5 bases, J lost 4 bases, and 9 bases lay in between. This CDR3 has 13 residues. Germline V gene data show CDR1 as SGHTA and CDR2 as FQGNSA.